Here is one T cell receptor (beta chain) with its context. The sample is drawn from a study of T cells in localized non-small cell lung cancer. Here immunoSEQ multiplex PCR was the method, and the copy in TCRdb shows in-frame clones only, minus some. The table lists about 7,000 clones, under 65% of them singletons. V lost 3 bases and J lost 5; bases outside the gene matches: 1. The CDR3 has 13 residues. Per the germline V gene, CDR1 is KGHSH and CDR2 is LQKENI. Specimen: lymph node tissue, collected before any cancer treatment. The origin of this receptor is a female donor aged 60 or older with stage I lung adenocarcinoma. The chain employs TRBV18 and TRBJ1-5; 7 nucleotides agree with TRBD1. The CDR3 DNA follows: TGTGCCAGCTCACCCAGGGGGGATCAGCCCCAGCATTTT. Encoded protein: CASSPRGDQPQHF.